What follows are 5 T cell receptor beta chains derived from one specimen sequenced in a study of early T cells in non-severe SARS-CoV-2 infection. Using its own MiXCR run on the 5' RACE reads, TCRdb lists one record per CDR3 protein. The sample shows over 95,000 distinct CDR3 sequences, 15% to 20% of them seen only once. Specimen: whole blood. These receptor sequences come from an adult who was a healthcare worker with PCR-confirmed SARS-CoV-2 infection or an uninfected control (not recorded which).

This clonotype was seen repeatedly, ten times or more. The J gene is TRBJ2-3, the V gene TRBV5-6, with D perhaps assigned TRBD1 or TRBD2 (5 bases each). CDR1 is SGHDT and CDR2 is YYEEEE in the germline V gene. CDR3 length: 17 residues. V gave up 6 bases and J gave up 7 bases, with 27 bases separating them. CDR3 amino acids: CASTKDSGPRTEHTQYF. Here the CDR3 DNA reads TGTGCCAGCACAAAGGATTCGGGACCCCGTACTGAACATACGCAGTATTTT.

The chain recombines TRBV10-1 with TRBJ2-2, with 8 bases fitting TRBD2. Trimming at V came to 6 bases and at J to 4 bases, leaving 7 bases not matched to a gene. The germline V gene encodes CDR1 WNHNN and CDR2 SYGVQD (reference sequence). The CDR3 extends over 15 amino acids. In DNA form, the CDR3 reads TGCGCCAGCAGCCTTGGACTAGCCGGCACCGGGGAGCTGTTTTTT. Translated: CASSLGLAGTGELFF.

The chain uses TRBV24-1 and TRBJ2-2, with 15 bases matching TRBD2. The CDR3 runs 17 residues. The germline CDR1 and CDR2 sequences are KGHDR and SFDVKD. V lost 9 bases, J lost 3 bases, and 7 bases stayed unmatched. CDR3 sequence (DNA): TGTGCCACCCGCGGGGGACTAGCGGGGGGAGACACCGGGGAGCTGTTTTTT. It encodes CATRGGLAGGDTGELFF.

The J gene is TRBJ1-2, the V gene TRBV7-9; 12 positions agree with TRBD1. V gave up 1 base and J gave up 6 bases; unmatched junction bases: 9. The CDR3 covers 17 residues. Germline V gives CDR1 SEHNR, CDR2 FQNEAQ (reference sequence). CDR3 nucleotides: TGTGCCAGCAGCTTAGGCCCGGGACAGGGGGCTAAGGATGGCTACACCTTC. Its translation is CASSLGPGQGAKDGYTF.

The rearrangement joins TRBV5-1 to TRBJ1-3; D uncertain. Germline CDR1 SGHRS, CDR2 YFSETQ. The V gene lost 2 bases and the J gene lost 0 bases, with 6 bases spanning the gap. This CDR3 has 14 amino acids. CDR3 in DNA: TGCGCCAGCAGCTTAGAAGGCTCTGGAAACACCATATATTTT. Its translation is CASSLEGSGNTIYF.